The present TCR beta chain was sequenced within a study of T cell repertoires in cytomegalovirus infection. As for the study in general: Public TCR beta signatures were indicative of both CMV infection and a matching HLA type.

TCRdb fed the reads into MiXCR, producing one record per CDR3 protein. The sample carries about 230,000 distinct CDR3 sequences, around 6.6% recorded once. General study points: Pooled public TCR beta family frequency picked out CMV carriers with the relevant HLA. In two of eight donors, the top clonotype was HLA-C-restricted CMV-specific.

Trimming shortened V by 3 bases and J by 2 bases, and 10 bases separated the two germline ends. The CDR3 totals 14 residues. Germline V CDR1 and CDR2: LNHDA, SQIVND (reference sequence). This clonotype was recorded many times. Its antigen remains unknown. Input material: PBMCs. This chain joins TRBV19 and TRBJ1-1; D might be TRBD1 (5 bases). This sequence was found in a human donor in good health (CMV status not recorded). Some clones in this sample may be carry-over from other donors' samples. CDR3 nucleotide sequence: TGTGCCAGTAGTATGGGACGGACCAACACTGAAGCTTTCTTT. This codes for CASSMGRTNTEAFF.